Listed here are 23 T cell receptor beta chains from one sample, sequenced in a study of cytomegalovirus exposure and HLA in healthy donors listed by TCRdb under 2017. The library was prepared using the immunoSEQ multiplex PCR assay. For the multiplex PCR, a mixture combining 60 forward primers for TCR Vbeta segments and 13 reverse primers for TCR Jbeta segments was used. The table was pulled from immuneACCESS by TCRdb, which kept in-frame rearrangements only. Such tables lose some clones; where checked, under half of the loss comes from unresolved V genes, and the rest has no known cause. Counted in this sample were over 85,000 clones; about 80% of them appeared once. The top ten hold over 2.5% of the sample. Sequenced sample: PBMCs. These TCRs come from a woman in her fifties or sixties in good health and CMV-seropositive.

The chain carries TRBV5-1 and TRBJ2-1, with TRBD1 matching 9 bases. The germline V gene has CDR1 SGHRS and CDR2 YFSETQ. The CDR3 loop spans 14 amino acids. The V and J ends lost 3 bases and 8 bases, in that order; junction bases with no gene match: 6. The CDR3 DNA sequence: TGCGCCAGCAGCTCAGGACAGGGGATGGATGAGCAGTTCTTC. Residues: CASSSGQGMDEQFF.

This chain links TRBV6-5 with TRBJ1-1; D perhaps matches TRBD1 (5 bases). V was cut by 0 bases and J by 7 bases, with 15 bases left in between. The CDR3 is 15 residues long. The V gene's germline CDR1 is MNHEY and CDR2 SVGAGI. The CDR3 sequence is CASSYSNGITGEAFF. The CDR3 nucleotides are TGTGCCAGCAGTTACTCGAATGGTATTACAGGTGAAGCTTTCTTT.

A few counts support this clone. This chain connects TRBV7-2 to TRBJ2-5; a possible D gene is TRBD1 (5 bases). Trimming stripped 1 base from V and 4 bases from J, with 13 bases between. Germline V gives CDR1 SGHTA, CDR2 FQGNSA. The CDR3 contains 15 residues. CDR3 region: CASSLGGRSRETQYF. DNA for the CDR3: TGTGCCAGCAGCTTAGGGGGCCGGAGCCGAGAGACCCAGTACTTC.

This chain uses TRBV20-1 with TRBJ1-1; unclear D gene. Germline CDR1 reads DFQATT; CDR2 reads SNEGSKA (reference sequence). This CDR3 region has 10 residues. V lost 0 bases and J lost 12, with 8 bases in between. The CDR3 loop is CSARDRWSFF. CDR3 nucleotide sequence: TGCAGTGCTAGAGATCGGTGGTCTTTCTTT.

The chain is built from TRBV7-2 and TRBJ1-1; D is possibly TRBD1 (6 bases). V lost 4 bases and J lost 8, with 8 bases in between. Germline CDR1 reads SGHTA; CDR2 reads FQGNSA. CDR3 size: 11 residues. CDR3 sequence (DNA): TGTGCCAGCAGCTCCAGGGGAGAAGCTTTCTTT. Amino acid sequence: CASSSRGEAFF.

The chain is built from TRBV2 and TRBJ2-7; no definite D call. CDR1 is SNHLY, CDR2 FYNNEI, per germline. The ends were cut back, 8 bases at V and 7 bases at J, with 15 bases in the middle. The CDR3 consists of 12 residues. As DNA, the CDR3 is TGTGCCAGCCACCTCGCCCCCAGGGAGCAGTACTTC. Its translation is CASHLAPREQYF.

The rearrangement uses TRBV7-6 and TRBJ2-1; TRBD2 might be the D (5 bases). The CDR3 extends over 15 amino acids. Germline CDR1 SGHVS, CDR2 FNYEAQ. V dropped 6 bases and J dropped 9 bases, with 21 bases sitting between them. CDR3: CASSLGRWEIGEQFF. CDR3 DNA: TGTGCCAGCAGTCTCGGAAGGTGGGAGATCGGTGAGCAGTTCTTC.

The chain joins TRBV25-1 to TRBJ2-7; no firm D call. Trimming cost V 1 base and J 5 bases, with 9 bases left between them. The CDR3 sequence is 13 residues long. Germline values: CDR1 MGHDK, CDR2 SYGVNS. CDR3 region: CASSEFPGHEQYF. CDR3 bases: TGTGCCAGCAGTGAATTCCCTGGCCACGAGCAGTACTTC.

The V call is TRBV5-4, the J call TRBJ1-1; a weak D match, TRBD1 (5 bases). The CDR3 spans 15 residues. V was cut by 0 bases and J by 1 base, with 10 bases left in between. CDR1 is SGHNT and CDR2 is YYREEE in the germline V gene (reference sequence). Here the CDR3 DNA reads TGTGCCAGCAGCTTGGTATGGGGGGGGAACACTGAAGCTTTCTTT. Its translation is CASSLVWGGNTEAFF.

V gene TRBV28 combines with J gene TRBJ1-4; no definite D call. The CDR3 has 13 amino acids. Trimming stripped 6 bases from V and 8 bases from J, with 13 bases between. Germline CDR1 and CDR2: MDHEN and SYDVKM. Here the CDR3 DNA reads TGTGCCAGCAGCTTGACATTGGCGGAAAAACTGTTTTTT. Its translation is CASSLTLAEKLFF. Looking up the rest from reference TRBV28 and TRBJ1-4 gives the full variable domain: DVKVTQSSRYLVKRTGEKVFLECVQDMDHENMFWYRQDPGLGLRLIYFSYDVKMKEKGDIPEGYSVSREKKERFSLILESASTNQTSMYLCASSLTLAEKLFFGSGTQLSVL.

The chain uses TRBV9 and TRBJ1-3, with 7 bases fitting TRBD1. The CDR3 covers 16 residues. Germline CDR1 reads SGDLS; CDR2 reads YYNGEE. V shed 4 bases, J shed 0 bases, and the junction held 7 bases outside the gene matches. The CDR3 DNA follows: TGTGCCAGCAGCCCACGGACAGGTCTCTCTGGAAACACCATATATTTT. It encodes CASSPRTGLSGNTIYF. Full variable domain (rest looked up from reference TRBV9 and TRBJ1-3): DSGVTQTPKHLITATGQRVTLRCSPRSGDLSVYWYQQSLDQGLQFLIQYYNGEERAKGNILERFSAQQFPDLHSELNLSSLELGDSALYFCASSPRTGLSGNTIYFGEGSWLTVV.

This rearrangement joins TRBV6-5 to TRBJ1-1; D remains unclear. CDR3 length equals 11 residues. The V end was cut by 6 bases, the J end by 9 bases, with 11 bases between. Germline CDR1 and CDR2: MNHEY and SVGAGI. CDR3 loop: CASSYARKAFF. CDR3 nucleotide sequence: TGTGCCAGCAGCTACGCGCGAAAAGCTTTCTTT.

This sequence joins TRBV2 and TRBJ2-2; a possible D gene is TRBD1 (5 bases). The CDR3 consists of 14 residues. Trimming shortened V by 6 bases and J by 2 bases, and 10 bases separated the two germline ends. Germline V gives CDR1 SNHLY, CDR2 FYNNEI. In DNA form, the CDR3 reads TGTGCCAGCAGGGCCGACAGAAACACCGGGGAGCTGTTTTTT. Protein sequence: CASRADRNTGELFF.

The chain has TRBV9 and TRBJ1-1; D is unclear. The ends were cut back, 4 bases at V and 7 bases at J, with 14 bases in the middle. Germline CDR1 is SGDLS and CDR2 is YYNGEE. There are 13 residues in the CDR3. CDR3 sequence reads: CASSSNPTSEAFF. CDR3 DNA: TGTGCCAGCAGCTCCAACCCTACGAGTGAAGCTTTCTTT.

This chain links TRBV5-1 with TRBJ2-2; perhaps TRBD1 as D (5 bases). Germline-derived CDR1 and CDR2 are SGHRS and YFSETQ. V was pared by 2 bases and J by 2 bases, with 10 bases between. The CDR3 spans 15 residues. The CDR3 DNA is TGCGCCAGCAGCTTTGACAGTATTAACACCGGGGAGCTGTTTTTT. It encodes CASSFDSINTGELFF.

The V and J genes are TRBV4-1 and TRBJ2-7; D is undetermined. Trimming removed 6 bases at V and 2 bases at J, with 23 bases between. From germline, CDR1 is MGHRA and CDR2 YSYEKL. This CDR3 is 17 amino acids long. CDR3 residues: CASSIPQEPRPTYEQYF. DNA for the CDR3: TGCGCCAGCAGTATCCCCCAGGAACCAAGGCCGACCTACGAGCAGTACTTC.

V gene TRBV27 combines with J gene TRBJ2-6; no firm D call. V shed 5 bases and J shed 3 bases, with 8 bases lying between them. The CDR3 is 14 residues long. The germline CDR1 and CDR2 sequences are MNHEY and SMNVEV (reference sequence). CDR3 nucleotides: TGTGCCAGCAGTCGGGTTGGTGGGGCCAACGTCCTGACTTTC. Its translation is CASSRVGGANVLTF.

This sequence joins TRBV5-8 and TRBJ1-2; 7 bases are shared with TRBD1. Trimming at V came to 0 bases and at J to 8 bases, leaving 10 bases not matched to a gene. This CDR3 contains 15 residues. In germline, CDR1 is SGHTS, CDR2 YDEGEE. The CDR3 DNA sequence: TGTGCCAGCAGCTTGGGAGACAGGGTCGAAGTCGGCTACACCTTC. Encoded protein: CASSLGDRVEVGYTF.

V is TRBV6-5 and J is TRBJ1-4, with 9 nucleotides matching TRBD1. CDR1 MNHEY and CDR2 SVGAGI come from the germline V gene. V gave up 6 bases and J gave up 8 bases; unmatched junction bases: 7. This CDR3 contains 14 residues. The CDR3 DNA reads as TGTGCCAGCAGCTACAGGGGGCAGGCCGAAAAACTGTTTTTT. Translated: CASSYRGQAEKLFF.

Comments on this clone: The same CDR3 can be traced to other DNA sequences in this sample. The rearrangement joins TRBV20-1 to TRBJ1-2; no definite D call. Germline lookup yields CDR1 DFQATT and CDR2 SNEGSKA (reference sequence). This CDR3 contains 11 residues. V was trimmed by 5 bases and J by 4 bases, leaving 8 bases between them. DNA of the CDR3: TGCAGTGCTTCGGGGTTCTATGGCTACACCTTC. The encoded protein is CSASGFYGYTF.

This clone appeared a few times. With a far larger clone one base away, a read error is the likely cause. Distinct nucleotide sequences in the sample also encode this CDR3. This chain uses TRBV6-1 with TRBJ2-7; 8 positions match TRBD2. The CDR3 loop spans 14 amino acids. The germline V gene has CDR1 MNHNS and CDR2 SASEGT. CDR3 DNA: TGTGCCAGCAGTGAAGCGCGGTCGGGGGGGGAGCAGTATTTC. This gives the protein CASSEARSGGEQYF.

The chain uses TRBV5-4 and TRBJ1-1, with TRBD1 matching 7 bases. CDR1 and CDR2 (germline): SGHNT, YYREEE (reference sequence). The CDR3 loop spans 15 amino acids. V dropped 5 bases and J dropped 0; count of bases not matched to a gene: 7. CDR3 protein: CASSRPGQMNTEAFF. The CDR3 DNA follows: TGTGCCAGCAGTAGGCCGGGACAGATGAACACTGAAGCTTTCTTT.

The chain links TRBV28 to TRBJ2-7; 11 positions match TRBD2. The CDR3 is 16 amino acids. V was pared by 0 bases and J by 1 base, with 2 bases of the junction left unmatched. Germline assignment: CDR1 MDHEN and CDR2 SYDVKM. The CDR3 reads CASSLWGTSGSYEQYF. CDR3 sequence (DNA): TGTGCCAGCAGTTTATGGGGGACTAGCGGATCCTACGAGCAGTACTTC.